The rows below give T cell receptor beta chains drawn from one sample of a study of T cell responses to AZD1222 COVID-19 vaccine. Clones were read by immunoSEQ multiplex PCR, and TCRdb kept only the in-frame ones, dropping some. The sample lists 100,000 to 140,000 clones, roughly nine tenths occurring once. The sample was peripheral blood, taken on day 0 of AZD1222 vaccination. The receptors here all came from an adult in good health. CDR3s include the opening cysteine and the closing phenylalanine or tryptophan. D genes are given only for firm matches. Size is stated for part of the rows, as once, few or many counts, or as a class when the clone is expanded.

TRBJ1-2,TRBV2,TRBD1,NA,TGTGCCAGCAGCCCCAGGGGGCAGGTAGATAACTATGGCTACACCTTC,CASSPRGQVDNYGYTF
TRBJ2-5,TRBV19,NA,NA,TGTGCCAGTAGTTTGGGCTTTAGGGTGGAGACCCAGTACTTC,CASSLGFRVETQYF
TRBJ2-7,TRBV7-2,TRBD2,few,TGTGCCAGCAGCCCGCAGACTAGCGGGGGGTACGAGCAGTACTTC,CASSPQTSGGYEQYF
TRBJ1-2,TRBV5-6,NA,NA,TGTGCCAGCAGCGTCCCCGGGGGCGGTGGCTACACCTTC,CASSVPGGGGYTF
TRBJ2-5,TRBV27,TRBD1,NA,TGTGCCAGCAGTTTAGTAAGGGACAGGGGGCAAGAGACCCAGTACTTC,CASSLVRDRGQETQYF
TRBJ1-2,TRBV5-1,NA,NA,TGCGCCAGCAGCGTACAGGGTAGTAATGGCTACACCTTC,CASSVQGSNGYTF
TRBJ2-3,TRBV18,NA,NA,TGTGCCAGCTCACCTCCCAATACGCCGGATACGCAGTATTTT,CASSPPNTPDTQYF
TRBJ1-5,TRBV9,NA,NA,TGTGCCAGCAGCGTAGACGCAGGGTTCACTCAGCCCCAGCATTTT,CASSVDAGFTQPQHF
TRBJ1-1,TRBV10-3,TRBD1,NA,TGTGCCGTATCGGACAGGGATGCCGAAGCTTTCTTT,CAVSDRDAEAFF
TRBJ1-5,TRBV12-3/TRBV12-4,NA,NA,TGTGCCAGCAGTCGTTACAGGGATCAGCCCCAGCATTTT,CASSRYRDQPQHF
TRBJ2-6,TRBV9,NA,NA,TGTGCCAGCAGCGCGCCGGCTGGGGCCAACGTCCTGACTTTC,CASSAPAGANVLTF
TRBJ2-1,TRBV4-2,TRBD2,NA,TGTGCCAGCAGCCAAGATTCCGCGGGAGACACTGAGCAGTTCTTC,CASSQDSAGDTEQFF
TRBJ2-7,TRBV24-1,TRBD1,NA,TGTGCCACCAGTGATTGGGGGGGGACAGGGCCCTACGAGCAGTACTTC,CATSDWGGTGPYEQYF
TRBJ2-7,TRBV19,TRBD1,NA,TGTGCCAGTAGTTTCCGACAGGGATCCTACGAGCAGTACTTC,CASSFRQGSYEQYF
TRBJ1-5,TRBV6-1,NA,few,TGTGCCAGCAGTGAGAAAGAGAGGCAGCCCCAGCATTTT,CASSEKERQPQHF
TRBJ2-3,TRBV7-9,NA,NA,TGTGCCAGCAGCCTCCCTGGTACCACAGATACGCAGTATTTT,CASSLPGTTDTQYF
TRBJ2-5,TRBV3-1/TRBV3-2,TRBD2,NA,TGTGCCAGCAGCCAAGACGGACTAGCGGGAGGGCCAGAGACCCAGTACTTC,CASSQDGLAGGPETQYF
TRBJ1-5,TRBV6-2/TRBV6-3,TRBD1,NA,TGTGCCAGCAGTTTCCAGGACAGGGGGAGAAATCAGCCCCAGCATTTT,CASSFQDRGRNQPQHF
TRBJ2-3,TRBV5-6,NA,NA,TGTGCCAGCAGCTTGGTGGGGGCAGGCACAGATACGCAGTATTTT,CASSLVGAGTDTQYF
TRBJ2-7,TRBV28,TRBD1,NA,TGTGCCAGCAGGCTACAGGGGGGTAGCGAGCAGTACTTC,CASRLQGGSEQYF
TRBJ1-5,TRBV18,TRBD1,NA,TGTGCCAGCTCACCACTAGGACAGGGAATTAGCAATCAGCCCCAGCATTTT,CASSPLGQGISNQPQHF
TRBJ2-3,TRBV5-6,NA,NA,TGTGCCAGCAGCTGGGGGGGGGCCCCTAGCACAGATACGCAGTATTTT,CASSWGGAPSTDTQYF
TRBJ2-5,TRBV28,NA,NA,TGTGCCAGCAGCTCGAGGGGGGGCTTTAGGGAGACCCAGTACTTC,CASSSRGGFRETQYF
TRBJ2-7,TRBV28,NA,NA,TGTGCCAGCATTCTAAGGCAAGGAGTTACCTACGAGCAGTACTTC,CASILRQGVTYEQYF
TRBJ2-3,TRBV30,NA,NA,TGTGCCTGGACCCGGCAGGGTGGGGGATCCGATACGCAGTATTTT,CAWTRQGGGSDTQYF
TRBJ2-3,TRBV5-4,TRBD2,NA,TGTGCCAGCAGCGTGGGACTAGCGGGAGCCAGAGATACGCAGTATTTT,CASSVGLAGARDTQYF
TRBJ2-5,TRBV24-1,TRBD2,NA,TGTGCCACCACATACGAGACTAGCGGGAGATGGGAGACCCAGTACTTC,CATTYETSGRWETQYF
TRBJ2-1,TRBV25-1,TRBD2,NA,TGTGCCAGCAGTGAATCGGGGGGTAAAGATGAGCAGTTCTTC,CASSESGGKDEQFF
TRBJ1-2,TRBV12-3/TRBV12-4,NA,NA,TGTGCCAGCAGTTTATCGCATAACTATGGCTACACCTTC,CASSLSHNYGYTF
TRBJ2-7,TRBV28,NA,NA,TGTGCCAGCAGTTTAGGGGGGCGCCTGTTTTACGAGCAGTACTTC,CASSLGGRLFYEQYF
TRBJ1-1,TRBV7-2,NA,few,TGTGCCAGCAGATTACTGGGGGTCACTGAAGCTTTCTTT,CASRLLGVTEAFF
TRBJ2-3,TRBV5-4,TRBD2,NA,TGTGCCAGCAGCTCCGGATGGACTAGCGGGAGTAGCACAGATACGCAGTATTTT,CASSSGWTSGSSTDTQYF
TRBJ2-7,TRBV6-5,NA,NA,TGTGCCAGCATGAACAGTTTAGGAACCTACGAGCAGTACTTC,CASMNSLGTYEQYF
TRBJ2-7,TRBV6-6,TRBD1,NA,TGTGCCAGCAGCCTCGGACAGGGGGTCTCCTCCTACGAGCAGTACTTC,CASSLGQGVSSYEQYF
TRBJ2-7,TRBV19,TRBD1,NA,TGTGCCAGTAGTATAGAAAGGCAGGGGGCCTACGAGCAGTACTTC,CASSIERQGAYEQYF
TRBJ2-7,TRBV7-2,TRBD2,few,TGTGCCAGCAGCTCTAGCGGGAGCTCCTACGAGCAGTACTTC,CASSSSGSSYEQYF
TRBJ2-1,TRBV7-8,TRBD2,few,TGTGCCAGCAGCTTAACTAGCGGGGGGTATGAGCAGTTCTTC,CASSLTSGGYEQFF
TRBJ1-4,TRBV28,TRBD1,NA,TGTGCCAGCAGTTTGATACAGGGGGCCGCAACTAATGAAAAACTGTTTTTT,CASSLIQGAATNEKLFF
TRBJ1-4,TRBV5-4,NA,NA,TGTGCCAGCAGCCAGTCGGGGGCTGTAGGTGAAAAACTGTTTTTT,CASSQSGAVGEKLFF
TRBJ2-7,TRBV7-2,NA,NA,TGTGCCAGCAGCTTAGAGGGGGGTCCTACGGAACAGTACTTC,CASSLEGGPTEQYF
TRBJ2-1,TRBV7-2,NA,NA,TGTGCCAGCAGCTCACCCCGCGATGAGCAGTTCTTC,CASSSPRDEQFF
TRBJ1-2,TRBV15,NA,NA,TGTGCCACCAGCATTTCCGGGACGATCGGCTACACCTTC,CATSISGTIGYTF
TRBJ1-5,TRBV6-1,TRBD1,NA,TGTGCCAGCAGTGATCAGGACAGGGCCAATCAGCCCCAGCATTTT,CASSDQDRANQPQHF
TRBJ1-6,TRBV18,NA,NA,TGTGCCAGCTCACCATTTGAGGGTGGGGGTAATTCACCCCTCCACTTT,CASSPFEGGGNSPLHF
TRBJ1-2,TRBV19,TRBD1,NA,TGTGCCAGTAGAGGGGACAGGGATTGGAGCGGCTACACCTTC,CASRGDRDWSGYTF
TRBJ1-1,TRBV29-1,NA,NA,TGCAGCGTTGAAGCCCATCGCCAGCCCGCTGAAGCTTTCTTT,CSVEAHRQPAEAFF
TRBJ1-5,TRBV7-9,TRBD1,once,TGTGCCAGCAGCTTAGTCACCGGACAGGGGATTTATAGCAATCAGCCCCAGCATTTT,CASSLVTGQGIYSNQPQHF
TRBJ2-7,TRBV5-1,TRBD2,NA,TGCGCCAGCAGCTTGTCCGGGGGACTAGCGGGCTACGAGCAGTACTTC,CASSLSGGLAGYEQYF
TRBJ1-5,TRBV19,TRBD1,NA,TGTGCCAGTAGTCCGCGACAGGGAGTGAGCAATCAGCCCCAGCATTTT,CASSPRQGVSNQPQHF
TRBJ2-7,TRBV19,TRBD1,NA,TGTGCCAGTAGTTCGGGACAGGGCTACTACGAGCAGTACTTC,CASSSGQGYYEQYF